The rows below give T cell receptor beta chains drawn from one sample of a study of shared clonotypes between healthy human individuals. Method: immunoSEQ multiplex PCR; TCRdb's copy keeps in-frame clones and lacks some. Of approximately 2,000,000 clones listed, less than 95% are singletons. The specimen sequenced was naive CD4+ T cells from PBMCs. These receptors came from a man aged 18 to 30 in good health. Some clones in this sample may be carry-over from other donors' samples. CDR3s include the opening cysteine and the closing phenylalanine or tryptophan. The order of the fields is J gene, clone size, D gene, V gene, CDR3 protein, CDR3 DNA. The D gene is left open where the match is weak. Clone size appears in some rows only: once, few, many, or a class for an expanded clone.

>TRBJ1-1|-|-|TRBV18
CASSRGGAPTEAFF
TGTGCCAGCTCACGAGGGGGTGCCCCCACTGAAGCTTTCTTT
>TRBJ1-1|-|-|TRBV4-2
CASRWLKERTEAFF
TGTGCCAGCAGATGGTTGAAGGAACGGACTGAAGCTTTCTTT
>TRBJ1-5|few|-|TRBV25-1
CASVSCLVRPQHF
TGTGCCAGCGTGAGTTGCCTGGTTCGGCCCCAGCATTTT
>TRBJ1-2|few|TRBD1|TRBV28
CASSLDRGFGYTF
TGTGCCAGCAGTTTGGACAGGGGGTTTGGCTACACCTTC
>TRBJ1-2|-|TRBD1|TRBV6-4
CASSDTGAVFGLNYGYTF
TGTGCCAGCAGTGATACAGGGGCAGTCTTTGGGCTCAACTATGGCTACACCTTC
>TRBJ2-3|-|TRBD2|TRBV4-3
CASRSGGTDTQYF
TGCGCCAGCAGATCGGGGGGGACAGATACGCAGTATTTT
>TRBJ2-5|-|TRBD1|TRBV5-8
CASSSGQGALETQYF
TGTGCCAGCAGTAGTGGACAGGGGGCATTAGAGACCCAGTACTTC
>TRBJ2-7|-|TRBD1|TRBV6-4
CAGKNSGQVLYEQYF
TGTGCCGGCAAGAATTCCGGACAGGTCCTTTACGAGCAGTACTTC
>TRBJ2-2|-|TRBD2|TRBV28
CASRTSGWNTGELFF
TGTGCCAGCAGGACTAGCGGATGGAACACCGGGGAGCTGTTTTTT
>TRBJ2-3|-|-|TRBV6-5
CASTSPGADTQYF
TGTGCCAGCACCTCCCCGGGAGCAGATACGCAGTATTTT
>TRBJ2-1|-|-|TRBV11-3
CASSARVGLQEQFF
TGTGCCAGCAGCGCGCGAGTGGGTCTCCAAGAGCAGTTCTTC
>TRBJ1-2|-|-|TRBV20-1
CSGGKGYGYTF
TGCAGTGGGGGTAAAGGTTATGGCTACACCTTC
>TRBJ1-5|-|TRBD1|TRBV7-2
CASSKTGNNQPQHF
TGTGCCAGCAGCAAGACAGGGAACAATCAGCCCCAGCATTTT
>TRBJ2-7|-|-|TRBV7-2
CASSLVGTPYEQYF
TGTGCCAGCAGCTTAGTCGGGACCCCCTACGAGCAGTACTTC
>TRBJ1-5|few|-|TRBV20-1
CSASRDGPQHF
TGCAGTGCTAGTCGGGATGGGCCCCAGCATTTT
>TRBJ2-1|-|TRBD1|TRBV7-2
CASSYGTGRDNEQFF
TGTGCCAGCAGCTACGGGACAGGCCGGGACAATGAGCAGTTCTTC
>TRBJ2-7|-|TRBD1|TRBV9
CASSSQQGAGYEQYF
TGTGCCAGCAGCAGTCAACAGGGGGCGGGTTACGAGCAGTACTTC
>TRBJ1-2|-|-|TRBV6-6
CASRRDYGYTF
TGTGCCAGCAGGAGGGATTATGGCTACACCTTC
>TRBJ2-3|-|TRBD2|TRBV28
CASNPSGDTQYF
TGTGCCAGCAACCCTAGCGGCGATACGCAGTATTTT
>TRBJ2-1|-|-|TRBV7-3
CASSLRWNNEQFF
TGTGCCAGCAGCTTAAGGTGGAACAATGAGCAGTTCTTC
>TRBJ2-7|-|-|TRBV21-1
CASSTVGSSSSYEQYF
TGTGCCAGCAGCACGGTGGGAAGTTCTAGCTCCTACGAGCAGTACTTC
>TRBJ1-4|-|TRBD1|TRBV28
CASSRTGANEKLFF
TGTGCCAGCAGTCGGACAGGGGCTAATGAAAAACTGTTTTTT
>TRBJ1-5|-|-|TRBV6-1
CASSERTVYFSNQPQHF
TGTGCCAGCAGTGAAAGGACAGTTTACTTTAGCAATCAGCCCCAGCATTTT
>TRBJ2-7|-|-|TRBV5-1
CASSLDPGTNEQYF
TGCGCCAGCAGCTTGGATCCAGGGACCAACGAGCAGTACTTC
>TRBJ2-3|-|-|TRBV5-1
CASSYLGALSTDTQYF
TGCGCCAGCAGCTACCTGGGGGCCCTTAGCACAGATACGCAGTATTTT
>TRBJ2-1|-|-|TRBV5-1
CASSLQAAGSYNEQFF
TGCGCCAGCAGCTTGCAGGCCGCAGGCTCCTACAATGAGCAGTTCTTC
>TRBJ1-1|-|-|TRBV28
CASSFLSLGGAAFF
TGTGCCAGCAGTTTTTTGTCCTTGGGGGGTGCAGCTTTCTTT